This TCR beta chain is drawn from a study of monozygotic twins with inflammatory bowel disease. Study-wide results and limits: Lower TCRbeta diversity (inverse Simpson) was seen in IBD patients than in healthy co-twins. IBD patients share fewer clonotypes with other people than healthy twins do, especially with disease activity. Patient repertoire variability may have increased through differing immunosuppressive treatments.

To note about this clonotype: Its antigen is still unknown.

Whole blood supplied total RNA, and T cells were not sorted. TCRdb reworked the 5' RACE reads into one entry per CDR3 protein, no DNA. This sample's clone table lists 300,000 to 400,000 distinct CDR3 sequences. The germline CDR1 and CDR2 sequences are MNHEY and SMNVEV (reference sequence). This CDR3 comprises 14 residues. The material sequenced was blood. The chain employs TRBV27 and TRBJ2-1; TCRdb lists TRBD1, though no DNA is available to test this call. This sequence originates from a human donor with ulcerative colitis or Crohn's disease, or a healthy co-twin of an affected twin (not recorded which). CDR3 sequence reads: CASSFAGGLGEQFF.